Below, 7 T cell receptor beta chains from the same sample are listed, as sequenced in a study of graft-versus-host responses after intestinal transplantation. Profiling relied on immunoSEQ multiplex PCR, and the TCRdb table lists in-frame clones only, not all of them. The table has some 69,000 clones, around nine tenths seen once. The sample here was bone marrow, taken approximately 740 days after intestinal transplantation. All receptors derive from a human patient who received an intestinal transplant, so some T cells may come from the graft donor.

V gene TRBV7-6 combines with J gene TRBJ2-1, with D possibly matching TRBD2 (7 bases). Per the germline V gene, CDR1 is SGHVS and CDR2 is FNYEAQ. The CDR3 runs 19 residues. Trimming cost V 1 base and J 8 bases, with 27 bases left between them. Here the CDR3 reads CASSLVPFGAGGLRDEQFF. The DNA for the CDR3 is TGTGCCAGCAGCTTAGTCCCTTTCGGTGCCGGGGGGCTTCGTGATGAGCAGTTCTTC.

This rearrangement joins TRBV19 to TRBJ1-1; perhaps TRBD1 as D (5 bases). Trimming pared 5 bases from V and 1 base from J, leaving 14 bases between. This CDR3 has 15 amino acids. Germline values: CDR1 LNHDA, CDR2 SQIVND (reference sequence). CDR3 amino acids: CASSVFGAGNTEAFF. Written as DNA, the CDR3 is TGTGCCAGTAGTGTCTTCGGGGCAGGGAACACTGAAGCTTTCTTT.

The J gene is TRBJ2-3, the V gene TRBV11-2, with D unresolved. CDR1 SGHAT and CDR2 FQNNGV come from the germline V gene. V shed 4 bases and J shed 2 bases, with 13 bases lying between them. This CDR3 is built from 15 residues. The CDR3 protein is CASSSSMYTTDTQYF. The CDR3 bases are TGTGCCAGCAGCTCGAGTATGTATACCACAGATACGCAGTATTTT.

This clone has only one observation. This chain connects TRBV19 to TRBJ1-4; D not certain. Germline V gene data show CDR1 as LNHDA and CDR2 as SQIVND (reference sequence). The CDR3 consists of 14 residues. V was pared by 3 bases and J by 3 bases, with 8 bases between. CDR3 nucleotide sequence: TGTGCCAGTAGTATTTCTGGGGCTAATGAAAAACTGTTTTTT. Translation gives CASSISGANEKLFF.

The chain is built from TRBV6-5 and TRBJ2-5, with D uncertain. The J call may be incorrect, as the DNA end agrees better with TRBJ2-7. Germline lookup yields CDR1 MNHEY and CDR2 SVGAGI. This CDR3 comprises 13 residues. This CDR3 is CASSYAGRHEQYF. As DNA, the CDR3 is TGTGCCAGCAGTTATGCCGGTCGTCACGAGCAGTACTTC.

The CDR3 is CASSFEGNYGYTF. CDR3 nucleotides: TGTGCCAGCAGTTTTGAAGGAAACTATGGCTACACCTTC. The rearrangement links TRBV27 to TRBJ1-2; D is unclear. Trimming took 3 bases from V and 2 from J, leaving 7 bases between them. CDR3 length: 13 residues. In germline, CDR1 is MNHEY, CDR2 SMNVEV (reference sequence).

This clone has only one observation. The gene calls are TRBV7-9 and TRBJ2-2; D gene ambiguous. The V end was cut by 2 bases, the J end by 6 bases, with 1 base between. Germline CDR1 SEHNR, CDR2 FQNEAQ (reference sequence). This CDR3 has 11 amino acids. CDR3 region: CASSLSGELFF. The CDR3 DNA sequence: TGTGCCAGCAGCTTATCCGGGGAGCTGTTTTTT.